Listed here are 13 T cell receptor beta chains from one sample, sequenced in a study of Ad26.COV2.S vaccination and SARS-CoV-2 variants (dated by TCRdb to about 2021). The receptor library was made with the immunoSEQ multiplex PCR assay. The table was pulled from immuneACCESS by TCRdb, which kept in-frame rearrangements only. Such tables lose some clones; where checked, under half of the loss comes from unresolved V genes, and the rest has no known cause. This sample is represented by hundreds of thousands of clones; around 87% of them were singletons. The top ten clones comprise approximately 3.4% of the sample. According to the study, the label for this sample's treatment or condition signals: about 20 received Ad26.COV2.S at low or high dose, single or two shots; roughly 5 received placebo; per-sample allocation not given. Repertoires of vaccine and placebo recipients were sequenced from samples taken on day 63 after the first injection.

The sequencing used peripheral blood, collected in a trial of Ad26.COV2.S vaccine versus placebo. The receptors stem from a person between 18 and 65 years old who received the Ad26.COV2.S COVID-19 vaccine or a placebo.

V is TRBV11-2 and J is TRBJ1-1, with D possibly TRBD1 on 5 matching bases. The V end was cut by 1 base, the J end by 5 bases, with 14 bases between. The germline V gene encodes CDR1 SGHAT and CDR2 FQNNGV. CDR3 length: 15 amino acids. CDR3 loop: CASSLGPRDLTEAFF. In DNA, the CDR3 is TGTGCCAGCAGCTTAGGTCCCAGGGATCTGACTGAAGCTTTCTTT.

The chain combines TRBV19 with TRBJ2-7; 12 bases agree with TRBD2. Germline V gene sequence: CDR1 LNHDA, CDR2 SQIVND (reference sequence). With V trimmed by 5 bases and J by 4 bases, 6 bases remained unmatched. CDR3 length equals 15 residues. The CDR3 loop reads CASSAWTSGEYEQYF. DNA for the CDR3: TGTGCCAGTAGTGCCTGGACTAGCGGGGAGTACGAGCAGTACTTC.

The V gene is TRBV9, the J gene TRBJ2-1; 9 bases are shared with TRBD2. V trimming: 4 bases; J trimming: 10 bases; junction bases outside the gene matches: 15. The germline V gene has CDR1 SGDLS and CDR2 YYNGEE. The CDR3 length is 16 residues. CDR3 amino acids: CASSPHSGSGGSEQFF. CDR3 DNA: TGTGCCAGCAGCCCCCACTCCGGTAGCGGGGGATCCGAGCAGTTCTTC.

The genes are TRBV5-1 and TRBJ2-5; 11 bases map to TRBD2. The CDR3 totals 16 residues. The germline gives CDR1 SGHRS, CDR2 YFSETQ. J was trimmed by 2 bases and V by 0 bases; bases with no gene match: 3. The CDR3 here is CASSLALAGAQETQYF. The CDR3 bases are TGCGCCAGCAGCTTGGCACTAGCGGGAGCACAAGAGACCCAGTACTTC.

In regard to this clone: Other DNA sequences from this sample encode an identical CDR3 as well. This chain connects TRBV30 to TRBJ2-5; D is ambiguous. This CDR3 region has 11 residues. Trimming shortened V by 0 bases and J by 5 bases, and 4 bases separated the two germline ends. The V gene's germline CDR1 is GTSNPN and CDR2 SVGIG (reference sequence). The CDR3 spells CAWSVTETQYF. As DNA, the CDR3 is TGTGCCTGGAGTGTAACGGAGACCCAGTACTTC.

The chain has TRBV6-5 and TRBJ1-6; D possibly corresponds to TRBD1 (5 bases). The V end lost 7 bases, the J end lost 6 bases, and 13 bases lay between the germline ends. The CDR3 has 14 residues. Germline lookup yields CDR1 MNHEY and CDR2 SVGAGI. The CDR3 protein is CASTPLGGNSPLHF. The CDR3 nucleotides are TGTGCCAGCACTCCCTTGGGGGGTAATTCACCCCTCCACTTT.

The chain carries TRBV6-2 or TRBV6-3 and TRBJ1-5; maybe TRBD1 (6 bases). The germline V and J ends were trimmed by 5 bases and 11 bases, with 16 bases remaining between them. The germline CDR1 and CDR2 sequences are MNHEY and SVGEGT. The CDR3 sequence is 13 residues long. For the CDR3, the DNA is TGTGCCAGCAGTCCGATGGGGGCAGGGGCCCAGCATTTT. It yields the protein CASSPMGAGAQHF.

This clone was counted between two and nine times. The chain combines TRBV4-2 with TRBJ2-5, with 7 nucleotides matching TRBD2. The CDR3 is 13 amino acids. Trimming cost V 4 bases and J 6 bases; bases outside gene matches: 5. Germline V gives CDR1 LGHNA, CDR2 YNFKEQ. The CDR3 loop is CASSPGGVKTQYF. CDR3 nucleotide sequence: TGTGCCAGCAGCCCTGGGGGGGTTAAGACCCAGTACTTC.

This chain links TRBV6-5 with TRBJ2-1; TRBD2 aligns across 8 bases. J was trimmed by 8 bases and V by 1 base; bases with no gene match: 7. The CDR3 extends over 15 amino acids. The germline CDR1 and CDR2 sequences are MNHEY and SVGAGI. The CDR3 nucleotides read TGTGCCAGCAGTTACTTCGGGGGGGGCTCGTATGAGCAGTTCTTC. This codes for CASSYFGGGSYEQFF.

The chain is built from TRBV3-1 (or the pseudogene TRBV3-2) and TRBJ1-2; TRBD1 matches at 10 bases. The CDR3 length is 15 residues. Germline V gives CDR1 LGHDT, CDR2 YNNKEL (reference sequence). The ends lost 4 bases at V and 6 bases at J; junction bases unmatched: 8. The CDR3 DNA reads TGTGCCAGCAGCCCCAGCGACAGGGGGCCTAATGGCTACACCTTC. Its translation: CASSPSDRGPNGYTF.

This clone came up once. The V gene is TRBV7-3, the J gene TRBJ2-3, with a weak D call TRBD2 (6 bases). CDR3 length: 16 amino acids. Germline CDR1 SGHTA, CDR2 FQGTGA. The germline V and J ends were trimmed by 2 bases and 0 bases, with 12 bases remaining between them. The CDR3 loop reads CASSLGAGPSTDTQYF. The CDR3 nucleotides read TGTGCCAGCAGCTTAGGTGCGGGACCCAGCACAGATACGCAGTATTTT.

The genes are TRBV6-5 and TRBJ1-2, with 12 bases aligning to TRBD1. V trimming: 6 bases; J trimming: 2 bases; junction bases outside the gene matches: 4. Germline V gives CDR1 MNHEY, CDR2 SVGAGI. The CDR3 spans 15 residues. The CDR3 bases are TGTGCCAGCAGGGGGGACAGGGGGCCAAACTATGGCTACACCTTC. Its protein product is CASRGDRGPNYGYTF.

V usage is TRBV7-9 and J usage is TRBJ2-3; the D gene is possibly TRBD2 (7 bases). Germline values: CDR1 SEHNR, CDR2 FQNEAQ (reference sequence). This CDR3 is built from 14 residues. V lost 0 bases to trimming and J lost 7 bases, with 11 bases between them. The CDR3 loop is CASSLAGGPNTQYF. CDR3 DNA: TGTGCCAGCAGCTTAGCGGGGGGGCCAAATACGCAGTATTTT. The full variable domain, rest sourced from reference TRBV7-9 and TRBJ2-3, is DTGVSQNPRHKITKRGQNVTFRCDPISEHNRLYWYRQTLGQGPEFLTYFQNEAQLEKSRLLSDRFSAERPKGSFSTLEIQRTEQGDSAMYLCASSLAGGPNTQYFGPGTRLTVL.